These 19 T cell receptor beta chains were all obtained from the same sample, sequenced in a study of T cell changes during pregnancy in multiple sclerosis. Sequencing used immunoSEQ multiplex PCR; TCRdb keeps in-frame clones, though not all of them. The repertoire holds about 70,000 clones, with 90% to 95% as singletons. The input for sequencing was peripheral blood, taken in the third trimester of pregnancy. Every receptor here comes from a female donor with multiple sclerosis, enrolled in a pregnancy study.

J is TRBJ1-2 and V is TRBV7-6; 10 nucleotides align to TRBD1. The CDR3 is 12 residues long. Germline V gene data show CDR1 as SGHVS and CDR2 as FNYEAQ. Unmatched junction bases numbered 3, after V lost 10 bases and J lost 4 bases. CDR3 sequence reads: CAIRDRGYGYTF. CDR3 bases: TGTGCCATCCGGGACAGGGGCTATGGCTACACCTTC.

This rearrangement joins TRBV5-1 to TRBJ1-1; TRBD1 might be the D (5 bases). Trimming removed 3 bases from V and 8 bases from J, with 17 bases in between. CDR1 is SGHRS, CDR2 YFSETQ, per germline. The CDR3 runs 14 residues. The CDR3 region has the DNA TGCGCCAGCAGCTCATACTTTACGACAGAAGAAGCTTTCTTT. Encoded protein: CASSSYFTTEEAFF.

This rearrangement joins TRBV6-5 to TRBJ1-1, with unresolved D. Per germline, CDR1 MNHEY and CDR2 SVGAGI. V lost 6 bases, J lost 1 base, and 6 bases lay in between. CDR3 length: 12 residues. The DNA of the CDR3 is TGTGCCAGCAGCTCAGGGAACACTGAAGCTTTCTTT. Translating it yields CASSSGNTEAFF.

The CDR3 is CASSQPDGVGVEPLHF. CDR3 bases: TGCGCCAGCAGCCAACCGGACGGGGTTGGGGTAGAGCCCCTCCACTTT. The chain is built from TRBV4-1 and TRBJ1-6; D gene unclear. Germline CDR1 reads MGHRA; CDR2 reads YSYEKL. V gave up 2 bases and J gave up 13 bases, with 21 bases separating them. This CDR3 is 16 amino acids long.

The J gene is TRBJ2-3, the V gene TRBV7-3; D is perhaps TRBD2 (6 bases). The germline V gene encodes CDR1 SGHTA and CDR2 FQGTGA. The CDR3 has 15 amino acids. V was clipped by 0 bases and J by 4 bases, with 11 bases between them. The CDR3 bases are TGTGCCAGCAGCTTAACGGCCCCTAGCGCAGATACGCAGTATTTT. Its protein is CASSLTAPSADTQYF.

The chain employs TRBV4-1 and TRBJ1-1; 11 nucleotides line up with TRBD1. The CDR3 is 17 residues long. CDR1 MGHRA and CDR2 YSYEKL come from the germline V gene. J was trimmed by 1 base and V by 4 bases; bases with no gene match: 8. DNA for the CDR3: TGCGCCAGCAGCCTTGGAGGACAGGGGGCTTCGAACACTGAAGCTTTCTTT. It codes for CASSLGGQGASNTEAFF.

This sequence joins TRBV30 and TRBJ2-1; perhaps TRBD2 as D (6 bases). There are 15 residues in the CDR3. The germline V gene encodes CDR1 GTSNPN and CDR2 SVGIG (reference sequence). V lost 0 bases to trimming and J lost 5 bases, with 14 bases between them. In DNA, the CDR3 is TGTGCCTGGAGTGTAGACTACCGGGGGAACAATGAGCAGTTCTTC. Translation gives CAWSVDYRGNNEQFF.

The chain has TRBV7-8 and TRBJ1-1; perhaps TRBD1 as D (6 bases). CDR1 and CDR2 (germline): SGHVS, FQNEAQ. This CDR3 has 14 residues. V was clipped by 3 bases and J by 3 bases, with 11 bases between them. The CDR3 reads CASSFYRDDTEAFF. CDR3 DNA: TGTGCCAGCAGCTTTTACAGGGATGACACTGAAGCTTTCTTT.

This chain links TRBV7-2 with TRBJ1-5; D may be TRBD1 (5 bases). V lost 6 bases, J lost 6 bases, and 15 bases lay in between. The CDR3 extends over 14 amino acids. Germline-derived CDR1 and CDR2 are SGHTA and FQGNSA. This CDR3 reads CASRGEGEGQPQHF. In nucleotides, the CDR3 is TGTGCCAGCAGAGGGGAAGGGGAGGGTCAGCCCCAGCATTTT. The full variable domain, in which reference TRBV7-2 and TRBJ1-5 provide the parts outside the CDR3, is GAGVSQSPSNKVTEKGKDVELRCDPISGHTALYWYRQSLGQGLEFLIYFQGNSAPDKSGLPSDRFSAERTGGSVSTLTIQRTQQEDSAVYLCASRGEGEGQPQHFGDGTRLSIL.

V is TRBV7-2 and J is TRBJ2-1, with D possibly matching TRBD2 (7 bases). This CDR3 has 16 residues. CDR1 SGHTA and CDR2 FQGNSA come from the germline V gene. V was pared by 1 base and J by 4 bases, with 14 bases between. The CDR3 reads CASSLGTGGRYNEQFF. CDR3 DNA sequence: TGTGCCAGCAGCTTAGGGACGGGGGGCCGTTACAATGAGCAGTTCTTC.

In its sample, this clone was seen a few times. J is TRBJ2-1 and V is TRBV7-6, with 7 positions matching TRBD1. The ends lost 5 bases at V and 5 bases at J; junction bases unmatched: 12. The CDR3 totals 16 residues. Germline values: CDR1 SGHVS, CDR2 FNYEAQ. In DNA, the CDR3 is TGTGCCAGCAGCATACAGGGGATGCGGTTTGACAATGAGCAGTTCTTC. It translates to CASSIQGMRFDNEQFF.

The CDR3 DNA reads TGCGCCAGCAGCCGAGACGGGGGGCCCTACAATGAGCAGTTCTTC. The encoded protein is CASSRDGGPYNEQFF. V gene TRBV4-1 combines with J gene TRBJ2-1; a weak D match, TRBD2 (7 bases). The CDR3 has 15 amino acids. Per germline, CDR1 MGHRA and CDR2 YSYEKL. The germline V and J ends were trimmed by 4 bases and 2 bases, with 12 bases remaining between them.

V and J are TRBV4-2 and TRBJ1-3; the D is unclear. The ends were cut back, 0 bases at V and 4 bases at J, with 13 bases in the middle. CDR3 size: 16 residues. Germline V gene lookup returns CDR1 LGHNA and CDR2 YNFKEQ. This CDR3 reads CASSQDEARQGNTIYF. The DNA for the CDR3 is TGTGCCAGCAGCCAAGATGAGGCCCGCCAGGGAAACACCATATATTTT.

The chain recombines TRBV4-3 with TRBJ1-1; possible D gene TRBD1, 6 bases. Per germline, CDR1 LGHNA and CDR2 YSLEER. CDR3 size: 17 residues. Trimming stripped 1 base from V and 0 bases from J, with 15 bases between. The chain's CDR3 is CASSQGARGPMNTEAFF. CDR3 nucleotide sequence: TGCGCCAGCAGCCAAGGGGCCAGGGGACCGATGAACACTGAAGCTTTCTTT.

This clone was seen once. The CDR3 here is CASTVAGSNTGELFF. The CDR3 region has the DNA TGTGCCAGCACAGTTGCAGGTTCGAACACCGGGGAGCTGTTTTTT. The rearrangement links TRBV19 to TRBJ2-2; D is uncertain. The CDR3 length is 15 residues. Germline V lookup: CDR1 LNHDA, CDR2 SQIVND (reference sequence). Trimming left V 9 bases short and J 0 bases short, with 14 bases between.

This chain links TRBV7-3 with TRBJ2-2; 14 bases match TRBD2. V lost 5 bases to trimming and J lost 4 bases; unmatched junction nucleotides: 15. Germline V lookup: CDR1 SGHTA, CDR2 FQGTGA. CDR3 length equals 20 residues. The CDR3 DNA reads TGTGCCAGCAGCCCACGGGGGACTAGCGGGGGATCGTCGTCCACCGGGGAGCTGTTTTTT. Translation gives CASSPRGTSGGSSSTGELFF.

The gene calls are TRBV6-1 and TRBJ2-7; 8 bases are shared with TRBD1. Germline lookup yields CDR1 MNHNS and CDR2 SASEGT. V dropped 7 bases and J dropped 3; count of bases not matched to a gene: 8. CDR3 size: 14 residues. The CDR3 region is CASKGLQGVYEQYF. The CDR3 DNA follows: TGTGCCAGCAAAGGTTTACAGGGGGTCTACGAGCAGTACTTC.

The chain combines TRBV19 with TRBJ1-5; the D gene is possibly TRBD1 (6 bases). Germline V gives CDR1 LNHDA, CDR2 SQIVND (reference sequence). The CDR3 extends over 15 amino acids. Deletions cut 1 base from V and 5 bases from J, with 12 bases between. Here the CDR3 DNA reads TGTGCCAGTAGTATAGGGGGACACAGGGATCAGCCCCAGCATTTT. Protein sequence: CASSIGGHRDQPQHF.

J is TRBJ1-5 and V is TRBV6-1; 11 bases fit TRBD1. Germline CDR1 is MNHNS and CDR2 is SASEGT. The CDR3 contains 14 residues. Trimming took 9 bases from V and 7 from J; bases not matched to a gene: 8. CDR3 coding DNA: TGTGCCAGTCGGGACAGGGGGATAAGGCAGCCCCAGCATTTT. Translating gives CASRDRGIRQPQHF.